This T cell receptor beta chain was recovered during a study of blood T cells in healthy people across ages. It was with a sample-barcoded 5' primer and a J-beta primer mix that a second PCR of roughly 7 to 12 cycles was run. Each cDNA molecule carried a tag from a template-switch adaptor that contained 12 random nucleotides. Each sample provided no less than 2.5 million CDR3-containing paired-end reads. Each CDR3 protein is one row after TCRdb ran MiXCR on the 5' RACE reads. This table has under 800,000 distinct CDR3 sequences, roughly 21% appearing once. The sample holds a few counts of this clonotype. The people who gave samples were healthy Caucasians from Russia, aged roughly 6 to 95. Per-sample PBMC isolation yielded at least 6.5 million cells. This CDR3 comprises 15 residues. V lost 1 base and J lost 1, with 8 bases in between. The germline V gene has CDR1 SGHTA and CDR2 FQGNSA.

This sequence joins TRBV7-2 and TRBJ2-4; D is perhaps TRBD2 (6 bases). The sample was blood. This TCR was recovered from a man between 65 and 80 years old in good health. As DNA, the CDR3 is TGTGCCAGCAGCTTAGATGGGAGGGCCAAAAACATTCAGTACTTC. Its protein is CASSLDGRAKNIQYF. Using reference TRBV7-2 and TRBJ2-4 for the parts outside the CDR3, the full variable domain is GAGVSQSPSNKVTEKGKDVELRCDPISGHTALYWYRQSLGQGLEFLIYFQGNSAPDKSGLPSDRFSAERTGGSVSTLTIQRTQQEDSAVYLCASSLDGRAKNIQYFGAGTRLSVL.